What follows are 8 T cell receptor beta chains derived from one specimen sequenced in a study of shared clonotypes between healthy human individuals. Assay: immunoSEQ multiplex PCR; the TCRdb copy retains only in-frame clones and omits some. The table has over a million clones, under 80% seen once. The sequenced sample was memory CD4+ T cells sorted from blood. The subset here: CD45RA-negative fraction. Receptors originate from a man aged 18 to 35 in good health.

This chain joins TRBV29-1 and TRBJ2-7; 8 nucleotides agree with TRBD2. This CDR3 comprises 14 residues. Germline trimming cut 3 bases from V and 0 bases from J; bases unmatched to any gene: 4. Looked up from germline, CDR1 is SQVTM and CDR2 is ANQGSEA. CDR3 amino acids: CSVDGLAGSYEQYF. The CDR3 DNA is TGCAGCGTTGATGGGCTAGCGGGCTCCTACGAGCAGTACTTC.

V gene TRBV6-1 combines with J gene TRBJ1-3; D is undetermined. This CDR3 is 15 amino acids long. From germline, CDR1 is MNHNS and CDR2 SASEGT. V dropped 1 base and J dropped 0 bases, with 7 bases sitting between them. The CDR3: CASSEVRPSGNTIYF. CDR3 sequence (DNA): TGTGCCAGCAGTGAAGTGCGGCCCTCTGGAAACACCATATATTTT.

The V call is TRBV30, the J call TRBJ1-2; D is undetermined. This CDR3 comprises 13 residues. CDR1 and CDR2 from the germline V gene are GTSNPN and SVGIG (reference sequence). V was cut by 0 bases and J by 2 bases, with 7 bases left in between. Here the CDR3 DNA reads TGTGCCTGGAGTGTCGAAAACAACTATGGCTACACCTTC. Protein: CAWSVENNYGYTF.

This clone appeared once. This rearrangement joins TRBV6-1 to TRBJ1-5, with 9 bases aligning to TRBD1. J was trimmed by 6 bases and V by 3 bases; bases with no gene match: 6. The germline V gene encodes CDR1 MNHNS and CDR2 SASEGT. The CDR3 length is 15 residues. The CDR3, as DNA: TGTGCCAGCAGTGAGGCGGGGACAGGGTCTCAGCCCCAGCATTTT. Protein: CASSEAGTGSQPQHF.

To note about this clone: In the same sample, other DNA sequences code for this CDR3. The chain uses TRBV5-4 and TRBJ1-2; the match to TRBD1 covers 7 bases. CDR1 and CDR2 from the germline V gene are SGHNT and YYREEE (reference sequence). J was trimmed by 4 bases and V by 1 base; bases with no gene match: 1. The CDR3 is 13 amino acids. CDR3 nucleotides: TGTGCCAGCAGCTTGCAGGGGGGCTATGGCTACACCTTC. Its protein is CASSLQGGYGYTF.

This chain links TRBV5-1 with TRBJ2-3, with TRBD2 identical over 10 bases. Trimming removed 4 bases from V and 3 bases from J; junction bases left unmatched: 11. The CDR3 totals 17 residues. Germline values: CDR1 SGHRS, CDR2 YFSETQ. Here the CDR3 reads CASSTSSGSGGTDTQYF. CDR3 coding DNA: TGCGCCAGCAGCACCTCTAGCGGGAGTGGTGGTACAGATACGCAGTATTTT.

The rearrangement joins TRBV19 to TRBJ1-1; D ambiguous. The CDR3 has 13 residues. CDR1 and CDR2 (germline): LNHDA, SQIVND (reference sequence). Trimming took off 3 bases at V and 10 bases at J, with 15 bases between the two ends. This chain's CDR3 is CASSIEWRAIAFF. CDR3 sequence (DNA): TGTGCCAGTAGTATCGAGTGGCGGGCGATAGCTTTCTTT.

This clone occurred once. The chain employs TRBV30 and TRBJ1-2, with TRBD1 matching 7 bases. This CDR3 comprises 13 residues. V shed 5 bases and J 4 bases; nucleotides not matched to a gene: 7. Germline V gives CDR1 GTSNPN, CDR2 SVGIG (reference sequence). CDR3 region: CAWVQGRFYGYTF. DNA of the CDR3: TGTGCCTGGGTACAGGGGCGTTTCTATGGCTACACCTTC.